Listed below are T cell receptor beta chains from one sample, sequenced in a study of T cells in Graves' hyperthyroidism and ophthalmopathy. TCRdb re-analysed the multiplex PCR reads in MiXCR, keeping a single row per CDR3 protein. Of hundreds of thousands of distinct CDR3 sequences detected, more than 20% appear once; the ten largest clones hold less than 75%. The sample consisted of blood. The origin of the receptors is a man aged 50 to 59 with Graves' hyperthyroidism. Each CDR3 is given with its conserved first and last residue. The D gene is left open where the match is weak. Some rows have no size entry. The others give once, few or many, or a class for an expanded clone.

>TRBJ2-5|TRBD2|TRBV3-1|NA
CASSQALRGGAQYF
TGTGCCAGCAGCCAAGCCTTAAGGGGAGGGGCCCAGTACTTC
>TRBJ1-5|NA|TRBV28|NA
CASSYGQNSNQPQHF
TGTGCCAGCAGTTACGGACAGAATAGCAATCAGCCCCAGCATTTT
>TRBJ1-2|TRBD1|TRBV3-1|NA
CASSQGTGFTF
TGTGCCAGCAGCCAAGGGACAGGGTTTACCTTC
>TRBJ1-1|NA|TRBV6-2/TRBV6-3|few
CASSYRGEAFF
TGTGCCAGCAGTTACCGGGGAGAGGCTTTCTTT
>TRBJ2-3|NA|TRBV20-1|NA
CSASTDTQYF
TGCAGTGCAAGCACAGATACGCAGTATTTT
>TRBJ2-5|TRBD2|TRBV3-1|NA
CASSQLTSGYQATQYF
TGTGCCAGCAGCCAATTAACTAGCGGATATCAAGCGACCCAGTACTTC
>TRBJ2-3|TRBD2|TRBV7-9|NA
CASSLLNSGRVVDTQYF
TGTGCCAGCAGCTTATTAAATAGCGGGAGAGTGGTAGATACGCAGTATTTT
>TRBJ2-2|TRBD2|TRBV30|NA
CAWIRLAGFNTGELFF
TGTGCCTGGATTCGACTAGCGGGTTTCAACACCGGGGAGCTGTTTTTT
>TRBJ2-7|NA|TRBV7-8|NA
CASTPGGGHEQYF
TGTGCCAGCACCCCCGGGGGAGGCCACGAGCAGTACTTC
>TRBJ2-3|NA|TRBV12-3/TRBV12-4|few
CASSRGTWAQYF
TGTGCCAGCAGTCGCGGGACGTGGGCGCAGTATTTT
>TRBJ2-7|TRBD2|TRBV5-4|NA
CASSGYSGLVYEQYF
TGTGCCAGCAGCGGATACTCGGGACTAGTCTACGAGCAGTACTTC
>TRBJ1-2|NA|TRBV6-1|NA
CASSEAQPGYYGYTF
TGTGCCAGCAGTGAAGCGCAGCCGGGCTACTATGGCTACACCTTC
>TRBJ1-1|NA|TRBV28|many
CASSYSRVEAFF
TGTGCCAGCAGCTATTCTAGAGTTGAAGCTTTCTTT
>TRBJ2-1|TRBD2|TRBV2|many
CASSGRALEGQFF
TGTGCCAGCAGCGGGAGGGCCCTCGAAGGGCAGTTCTTC
>TRBJ2-1|TRBD2|TRBV7-2|NA
CASSLLAVRYNEQFF
TGTGCCAGCAGCTTACTAGCGGTAAGGTACAATGAGCAGTTCTTC
>TRBJ1-5|NA|TRBV6-1|many
CASSEALPGRGNNQPQHF
TGTGCCAGCAGTGAAGCCTTGCCCGGCAGGGGAAACAATCAGCCCCAGCATTTT
>TRBJ1-2|TRBD1|TRBV6-1|NA
CASSEWDRVGYTF
TGTGCCAGCAGTGAATGGGACAGGGTTGGCTACACCTTC
>TRBJ1-1|NA|TRBV6-1|NA
CASTKTAINEAFF
TGTGCCAGCACTAAAACAGCGATCAATGAAGCTTTCTTT
>TRBJ2-7|NA|TRBV19|NA
CASSPGLGAYEQYF
TGTGCCAGTAGTCCGGGACTCGGGGCCTACGAGCAGTACTTC
>TRBJ2-7|TRBD1|TRBV6-1|few
CASKPGQGRTYEQYF
TGTGCCAGCAAGCCGGGACAGGGGAGGACCTACGAGCAGTACTTC
>TRBJ2-5|NA|TRBV2|NA
CASSGSVGQETQYF
TGTGCCAGCAGCGGCTCCGTGGGCCAAGAGACCCAGTACTTC
>TRBJ2-5|NA|TRBV6-2/TRBV6-3|NA
CASSYGVGRYETQYF
TGTGCCAGCAGTTACGGGGTTGGTAGATACGAGACCCAGTACTTC
>TRBJ1-2|NA|TRBV28|NA
CASSWGGGYTF
TGTGCCAGCAGCTGGGGTGGCGGCTACACCTTC
>TRBJ2-7|NA|TRBV9|few
CASSVGGPSFEQYF
TGTGCCAGCAGCGTAGGGGGCCCTTCATTCGAGCAGTACTTC
>TRBJ2-7|NA|TRBV29-1|NA
CSVEFAYEQYF
TGCAGCGTTGAGTTTGCGTACGAGCAGTACTTC
>TRBJ2-1|NA|TRBV13|NA
CASSPGSGERRTVEQFF
TGTGCCAGCAGCCCCGGATCGGGCGAGCGTCGAACAGTTGAGCAGTTCTTC
>TRBJ1-5|TRBD1|TRBV29-1|few
CSVAPDRGQPQHF
TGCAGCGTTGCCCCAGACAGGGGGCAGCCCCAGCATTTT